Given below is one T cell receptor beta chain in context. Its binding antigen is unknown. Since a much larger clone is just one base distant, this may be a read error. The CDR3 has 18 amino acids, counting the end cysteine and phenylalanine. The retained sequence is limited to the CDR3, 54 bases, with the frame set at the first base. From the germline V gene, CDR1 is SGHRS and CDR2 is YFSETQ. Trimming removed 4 bases from V and 4 bases from J; the gene matches leave 14 bases unexplained. To prepare the library, PCR was applied. The data were produced on an Illumina HiSeq 2500. TCR library preparation used molecular barcoding, with unique molecular identifiers applied to normalize quantification of the TCRbeta repertoire. Using fastp trimming at Q25 and MiXCR clonotype assembly, TCRdb reanalyzed the public sequencing data and kept in-frame beta chains. A single entry per CDR3 protein holds the most common genes and DNA from its merged rows. This sample holds under 300,000 distinct CDR3 sequences; more than 9% were observed only once. The ten largest clones represent about a quarter of the sample.

The data are from a study of T-cell reconstitution after alpha-beta-depleted transplantation in children (dated by TCRdb to the mid-2010s). Background on the whole study: T-cell immune reconstitution after TCRalphabeta/CD19-depleted allogeneic hematopoietic cell transplantation in children was quantitatively tracked in the study by means of TCR repertoire profiling.

The sample's treatment or condition, from its label and the paper: allogeneic hematopoietic cell transplantation with graft depleted of TCRalphabeta T cells and CD19 B cells. The children who served as transplant recipients had been given grafts of TCRalphabeta/CD19-depleted allogeneic hematopoietic cells. Overall results and qualifications from the work: Hyperexpanded clone frequencies declined over subsequent months; after one year, T-cell counts and TCRbeta diversity were mostly attributed to newly produced T cells. The apparently early alphabetaT-cell count recovery about two months after transplant was reportedly dependent on only several hundred rapidly expanded clones derived from non-depleted graft cells. In some patients, the high TCRbeta diversity seen at day 60 was put down to recipient T cells and intrathymic progenitors that had survived conditioning.

This receptor was taken from a male patient aged 2-15 years who had a stem cell transplant for chronic granulomatous disease, so the T cells may come from the graft donor. Recombination connected TRBV5-1 to TRBJ2-1, and TRBD1 matches 10 of the central bases. The source was peripheral blood, collected 180 days after TCRalphabeta/CD19-depleted stem cell transplant. The CDR3 protein: CASSPRRDRGYLYNEQFF. The nucleotide sequence reads as follows: TGCGCCAGCAGCCCACGCCGGGACAGGGGCTACCTTTACAATGAGCAGTTCTTC.